This T cell receptor beta chain stems from a study of regulatory T cells in long-lasting Graves disease. On the study more broadly: Newly diagnosed Graves' patients had under 3 months of antithyroid drugs.

To make TCR beta libraries, researchers used iRepertoire HTBI primers and Arm-PCR of CDR3 regions. TCRdb passed the multiplex PCR reads through MiXCR, listing each CDR3 protein once. The data hold a few hundred thousand distinct CDR3 sequences, with 13% observed a single time. Time point reported: newly diagnosed GD, antithyroid drugs for less than 3 months. Isolated PBMC RNA provided the starting material for the TCR library. The study, taken as a whole, reports: Favored usage of TRBV28, TRBJ1-2 and TRBJ2-5 was recorded in persistent disease.

The CDR3 covers 14 residues. Losses at the gene ends were 3 bases for V and 7 bases for J; bases not matched to a gene: 7. The V gene's germline CDR1 is SGDLS and CDR2 YYNGEE. Worth noting for this clonotype: Its specificity is unknown.

The data were also submitted as part of a second study, on T cells in Graves' hyperthyroidism and ophthalmopathy. That paper notes: TCR CDR3 underwent first-round RT-PCR with the HTBI primer set.

Sequences were derived from peripheral blood mononuclear cells (PBMCs), sampled at new diagnosis, from a patient treated with antithyroid drugs. The chain couples TRBV9 to TRBJ2-1, with TRBD2 matching 7 bases. This clonotype was sampled from a man aged 30-40 years with Graves disease. CDR3 in amino acids: CASSASGTNNEQFF. CDR3 nucleotide sequence: TGTGCCAGCAGCGCCTCCGGGACTAATAATGAGCAGTTCTTC.